The count of the clone carrying this T cell receptor beta chain is one. The target antigen is unknown. The record originates from a study of cytomegalovirus exposure and HLA in healthy donors. Study-wide results and limits: Most TCR sequences showed up rarely, but some public TCRs showed up in many donors. Cytomegalovirus-associated status was assigned to about 150 TCR beta chains. As was reported, the classifier diagnosed cytomegalovirus status with high specificity and sensitivity.

V shed 5 bases and J shed 1 base, with 5 bases lying between them. The germline V gene has CDR1 SQVTM and CDR2 ANQGSEA. The CDR3 is 12 amino acids. TCRdb's table, derived via immunoSEQ multiplex PCR, lists solely in-frame clones and lacks some. The repertoire holds some 150,000 clones, with approximately 94% as singletons. Separate from the approximately 670-subject first cohort was the 120-subject validation cohort, to which the donors belonged. The sequence came from a man aged 18 to 30 in good health and CMV-seropositive. Sequenced input: PBMCs. The rearrangement joins TRBV29-1 to TRBJ2-2, with D possibly matching TRBD2 (5 bases). Here the CDR3 DNA reads TGCAGCGTTAGCGGGAACACCGGGGAGCTGTTTTTT. This translates into CSVSGNTGELFF.